Listed below are T cell receptor beta chains from one sample, sequenced in a study of monozygotic twins with inflammatory bowel disease. TCRdb reprocessed the 5' RACE reads, keeping one entry per CDR3 protein, no DNA. The sample data list 110,000 to 150,000 distinct CDR3 sequences. The sample consisted of blood. Every receptor here comes from a human donor with ulcerative colitis or Crohn's disease, or a healthy co-twin of an affected twin (not recorded which). Both conserved end residues are part of each CDR3.

V	J	CDR3
TRBV4-3	TRBJ2-2	CASSQVTGTGNTGELFF
TRBV23-1	TRBJ2-3	CASSQRRLFGFSTDTQYF
TRBV24-1	TRBJ2-1	CATSRDEGPYNEQFF
TRBV28	TRBJ1-2	CASRTGGIYGYTF
TRBV14	TRBJ2-3	CASSQDAGVPTSTDTQYF
TRBV18	TRBJ1-1	CASSPRTGTTEAFF
TRBV4-1	TRBJ2-1	CASSQDVAGGIYNEQFF
TRBV3-1	TRBJ1-2	CASSQEDRGLSRYTF
TRBV5-1	TRBJ2-1	CASSPNRPQEQFF
TRBV20-1	TRBJ2-7	CSAGGGLVYEQYF
TRBV7-9	TRBJ1-5	CASSQGADQPQHF
TRBV12-3/TRBV12-4	TRBJ2-5	CASTRGTETQYF
TRBV12-3/TRBV12-4	TRBJ2-7	CASSLMTGTSYEQYF
TRBV5-4	TRBJ2-1	CASSLAGASAYNEQFF
TRBV29-1	TRBJ2-3	CSVDGGSTDTQYF
TRBV7-3	TRBJ2-1	CASSLASEGNEQFF
TRBV20-1	TRBJ1-1	CSARGGIGTEAFF
TRBV6-2/TRBV6-3	TRBJ2-3	CASGSSDTQYF
TRBV2	TRBJ1-1	CASRWDGGGREAFF
TRBV5-4	TRBJ1-2	CASSFRGRNGYTF
TRBV28	TRBJ1-4	CASRDSGQYEKLFF
TRBV6-5	TRBJ2-7	CASSYGVISAYEQYF
TRBV10-3	TRBJ2-7	CAIMAGGVDEQYF
TRBV9	TRBJ2-1	CASSVGLREAGEQFF
TRBV3-1	TRBJ1-2	CASSHEGVHYGYTF
TRBV25-1	TRBJ1-2	CASSPPVGSNYGYTF
TRBV18	TRBJ2-5	CASSPRGGETQYF
TRBV13	TRBJ2-7	CASSFGGVEQYF
TRBV9	TRBJ2-7	CASSAKLYGPYEQYF
TRBV18	TRBJ1-5	CASSPLGAGEGNQPQHF
TRBV20-1	TRBJ2-1	CSAEGSLAGGTYNEQFF
TRBV6-5	TRBJ1-5	CASSSGHVLSNQPQHF
TRBV14	TRBJ2-3	CASSRRGSGNTDTQYF
TRBV5-1	TRBJ2-2	CASSLRSSGRAGELFF
TRBV30	TRBJ1-3	CAWSVMSRNTIYF
TRBV7-9	TRBJ2-2	CASSARLAINTGELFF
TRBV11-2	TRBJ2-2	CASSSRQGSRKMNTGELFF
TRBV20-1	TRBJ1-6	CSARDYRLKTNSPLHF
TRBV4-1	TRBJ2-1	CASSQDPSGNFNEQFF
TRBV20-1	TRBJ2-3	CSAPGLTITDTQYF
TRBV2	TRBJ2-4	CASTYGRGGAKNIQYF
TRBV10-3	TRBJ1-1	CATGRENTEAFF
TRBV5-4	TRBJ1-2	CASSLGREVHGYTF
TRBV5-1	TRBJ2-7	CASSLEGRGALEQYF
TRBV5-4	TRBJ2-1	CASSRGPAGNEQFF
TRBV5-4	TRBJ2-2	CASSLVQGASGELFF